This T cell receptor (beta chain) comes out of a study of T cells after yellow fever vaccination. There are many counts of this clonotype. Its target is not known. The authors made TCR cDNA by 5'RACE template switching, adding a universal primer site and UMIs. TCRdb re-derived calls from the 5' RACE reads in MiXCR, one entry per CDR3 protein. The data show about 63,000 distinct CDR3 sequences, 6.5% to 9% seen once. Study-wide findings and caveats: A small share of clonotypes appeared in both CD4 and CD8 compartments.

CDR3 length equals 12 residues. CDR1 is MNHEY, CDR2 SVGAGI, per germline. Trimming removed 8 bases at V and 7 bases at J, with 15 bases between. J is TRBJ2-7 and V is TRBV6-5; no clear D. Sample: CD8+ T cells sorted from PBMCs, taken 15 days after the yellow fever booster vaccination. This receptor was taken from a man aged 25-40 years who received the YFV17D yellow fever vaccine. The CDR3 reads CASGPEWQEQYF. For the CDR3, the DNA is TGTGCCAGCGGACCGGAGTGGCAGGAGCAGTACTTC.